Below, 20 T cell receptor beta chains from the same sample are listed, as sequenced in a study of T cell changes during pregnancy in multiple sclerosis. Here immunoSEQ multiplex PCR was the method, and the copy in TCRdb shows in-frame clones only, minus some. The repertoire holds some 45,000 clones, with 80% to 95% as singletons. The starting material was CD4+ T cells from peripheral blood mononuclear cells, obtained after pregnancy. The receptor source for this set is a female donor in good health, enrolled as a control in a pregnancy study.

The gene calls are TRBV29-1 and TRBJ2-5; 7 bases are a match to TRBD1. The CDR3 length is 14 residues. The germline CDR1 and CDR2 sequences are SQVTM and ANQGSEA. V was clipped by 7 bases and J by 6 bases; unmatched bases: 14. Written as DNA, the CDR3 is TGCAGCGCACGACCGGGACAGACCCCTCAGACCCAGTACTTC. This encodes CSARPGQTPQTQYF.

Only a few counts were recorded for this clone. The chain links TRBV18 to TRBJ1-6; tentatively, D is TRBD1 (5 bases). CDR1 and CDR2 (germline): KGHSH, LQKENI. This CDR3 is 15 amino acids long. V was pared by 3 bases and J by 8 bases, with 14 bases between. CDR3: CASSPFGGADSPLHF. As DNA, the CDR3 is TGTGCCAGCTCACCGTTCGGAGGGGCGGATTCACCCCTCCACTTT.

The rearrangement joins TRBV10-1 to TRBJ2-1; 7 positions agree with TRBD2. This CDR3 has 16 amino acids. V shed 1 base, J shed 0 bases, and the junction held 3 bases outside the gene matches. Germline lookup yields CDR1 WNHNN and CDR2 SYGVQD (reference sequence). CDR3 coding DNA: TGCGCCAGCAGTGAGTTTCGCGGGGGCTCCTACAATGAGCAGTTCTTC. It translates to CASSEFRGGSYNEQFF.

The rearrangement uses TRBV9 and TRBJ1-2; 10 positions agree with TRBD1. The germline gives CDR1 SGDLS, CDR2 YYNGEE. J lost 3 bases, V lost 4 bases, and 9 bases had no gene match. The CDR3 covers 16 residues. CDR3 loop: CASSRAGTGVDYGYTF. In DNA, the CDR3 is TGTGCCAGCAGCCGGGCCGGGACAGGGGTAGACTATGGCTACACCTTC. Full variable domain (missing parts from reference TRBV9 and TRBJ1-2): DSGVTQTPKHLITATGQRVTLRCSPRSGDLSVYWYQQSLDQGLQFLIQYYNGEERAKGNILERFSAQQFPDLHSELNLSSLELGDSALYFCASSRAGTGVDYGYTFGSGTRLTVV.

V usage is TRBV5-1 and J usage is TRBJ1-6, with D unresolved. V was cut by 4 bases and J by 9 bases, with 17 bases left in between. This CDR3 is built from 15 residues. The germline V gene has CDR1 SGHRS and CDR2 YFSETQ. CDR3 nucleotides: TGCGCCAGCAGCCCGGGTCAAGCAGAACCTTCACCCCTCCACTTT. This encodes CASSPGQAEPSPLHF.

The chain is built from TRBV5-6 and TRBJ2-3, with 9 nucleotides matching TRBD2. This CDR3 comprises 16 residues. The trim removed 0 bases at V and 2 bases at J, leaving 4 bases unmatched. Germline CDR1 reads SGHDT; CDR2 reads YYEEEE. CDR3 coding DNA: TGTGCCAGCAGCTTGGCAGGCGGGGGGGACACAGATACGCAGTATTTT. The encoded protein is CASSLAGGGDTDTQYF.

This chain links TRBV10-3 with TRBJ2-3, with TRBD2 matching 8 bases. With 6 bases clipped from V and 0 bases from J, the junction kept 5 bases outside the gene matches. Germline V gives CDR1 ENHRY, CDR2 SYGVKD. The CDR3 covers 15 residues. The CDR3 DNA sequence: TGTGCCATCAGGGGCGGGGGGATAAGCACAGATACGCAGTATTTT. The encoded protein is CAIRGGGISTDTQYF.

The V gene is TRBV4-1, the J gene TRBJ2-1; 9 nucleotides line up with TRBD1. From germline, CDR1 is MGHRA and CDR2 YSYEKL. V gave up 5 bases and J gave up 7 bases; unmatched junction bases: 9. The CDR3 contains 15 residues. CDR3 bases: TGCGCCAGCAGCGCCCGGGACAGGGAAAGTAATGAGCAGTTCTTC. Residues: CASSARDRESNEQFF.

The genes are TRBV29-1 and TRBJ2-3; TRBD2 might be the D (6 bases). CDR1 and CDR2 from the germline V gene are SQVTM and ANQGSEA. There are 14 residues in the CDR3. Between the trimmed V and J ends, which lost 3 bases and 0 bases, there was a span of 10 bases. In DNA, the CDR3 is TGCAGCGTTGATTCCAGCGGGAGCACAGATACGCAGTATTTT. Translating gives CSVDSSGSTDTQYF.

The chain links TRBV2 to TRBJ2-4, with 8 bases fitting TRBD2. V lost 5 bases and J lost 5; bases outside the gene matches: 14. Germline lookup yields CDR1 SNHLY and CDR2 FYNNEI. There are 17 residues in the CDR3. In DNA, the CDR3 is TGTGCCAGCAGTATTACGGGGGGGGCCTCTCGACAAAACATTCAGTACTTC. It encodes CASSITGGASRQNIQYF.

This chain joins TRBV4-1 and TRBJ1-6; D gene ambiguous. V shed 4 bases and J shed 8 bases, with 6 bases lying between them. The CDR3 loop spans 12 amino acids. CDR1 and CDR2 from the germline V gene are MGHRA and YSYEKL. This CDR3 is CASSLPYSPLHF. CDR3 sequence (DNA): TGCGCCAGCAGCCTTCCATATTCACCCCTCCACTTT.

This chain connects TRBV5-5 to TRBJ2-7; 8 bases line up with TRBD1. CDR1 SGHKS and CDR2 YYEKEE come from the germline V gene (reference sequence). Losses at the gene ends were 0 bases for V and 4 bases for J; bases not matched to a gene: 3. The length of the CDR3 is 14 residues. The CDR3: CASSLAGGRYEQYF. CDR3 in DNA: TGTGCCAGCAGCTTGGCAGGGGGCCGGTACGAGCAGTACTTC.

This clone was observed a handful of times. The chain links TRBV28 to TRBJ1-2; 7 nucleotides agree with TRBD1. Trimming took 6 bases from V and 6 from J; bases not matched to a gene: 7. Germline CDR1 is MDHEN and CDR2 is SYDVKM. This CDR3 has 13 amino acids. CDR3 DNA: TGTGCCAGCAGCCCGGGACAGAGAAATGGCTACACCTTC. It yields the protein CASSPGQRNGYTF.

The J gene is TRBJ2-2, the V gene TRBV4-3; 8 nucleotides match TRBD1. Germline lookup yields CDR1 LGHNA and CDR2 YSLEER. Losses at the gene ends were 0 bases for V and 1 base for J; bases not matched to a gene: 4. The length of the CDR3 is 17 residues. This CDR3 reads CASSQEGGQGNTGELFF. DNA of the CDR3: TGCGCCAGCAGCCAAGAAGGAGGACAGGGGAACACCGGGGAGCTGTTTTTT.

V and J are TRBV10-1 and TRBJ2-1; D gene unclear. The V gene lost 6 bases and the J gene lost 0 bases, with 9 bases spanning the gap. CDR1 is WNHNN, CDR2 SYGVQD, per germline (reference sequence). This CDR3 is built from 14 residues. The CDR3, as DNA: TGCGCCAGCAGGGTAGACACCTCCTACAATGAGCAGTTCTTC. Residues: CASRVDTSYNEQFF.

CDR3 loop: CASSPPSAHSYNEQFF. The DNA for the CDR3 is TGTGCCAGCTCACCACCTAGCGCCCACTCCTACAATGAGCAGTTCTTC. The rearrangement joins TRBV18 to TRBJ2-1; weak D call: TRBD2 (5 bases). This CDR3 is built from 16 residues. Germline CDR1 and CDR2: KGHSH and LQKENI. Between the trimmed V and J ends, which lost 0 bases and 0 bases, there was a span of 9 bases.

The chain has TRBV6-9 and TRBJ1-6; no firm D call. The V end was cut by 10 bases, the J end by 8 bases, with 15 bases between. Germline CDR1 MNHGY, CDR2 SVAAGI. The CDR3 contains 13 residues. The CDR3 DNA follows: TGTGCCACACTGTCCTCGGGTGATTCACCCCTCCACTTT. As protein: CATLSSGDSPLHF.

The chain has TRBV28 and TRBJ2-1; D not resolved. Germline V gene sequence: CDR1 MDHEN, CDR2 SYDVKM. V lost 3 bases and J lost 5, with 8 bases in between. CDR3 length: 13 residues. The CDR3 bases are TGTGCCAGCAGTTTTAAACACCACAATGAGCAGTTCTTC. Protein product: CASSFKHHNEQFF.

The chain joins TRBV29-1 to TRBJ2-1; the match to TRBD1 covers 7 bases. Germline CDR1 and CDR2: SQVTM and ANQGSEA. The CDR3 contains 13 residues. The V gene end was trimmed by 6 bases and the J gene end by 4 bases; junction bases not matched to a gene: 6. The CDR3 loop reads CSVPRQGYNEQFF. Here the CDR3 DNA reads TGCAGCGTCCCAAGACAGGGATACAATGAGCAGTTCTTC.

CDR3 DNA sequence: TGCGCCAGCAGCCCCGACTCAAGCAATCAGCCCCAGCATTTT. Translating it yields CASSPDSSNQPQHF. V and J are TRBV5-1 and TRBJ1-5; D is unresolved. V was trimmed by 4 bases and J by 1 base, leaving 9 bases between them. Germline values: CDR1 SGHRS, CDR2 YFSETQ. This CDR3 comprises 14 residues.